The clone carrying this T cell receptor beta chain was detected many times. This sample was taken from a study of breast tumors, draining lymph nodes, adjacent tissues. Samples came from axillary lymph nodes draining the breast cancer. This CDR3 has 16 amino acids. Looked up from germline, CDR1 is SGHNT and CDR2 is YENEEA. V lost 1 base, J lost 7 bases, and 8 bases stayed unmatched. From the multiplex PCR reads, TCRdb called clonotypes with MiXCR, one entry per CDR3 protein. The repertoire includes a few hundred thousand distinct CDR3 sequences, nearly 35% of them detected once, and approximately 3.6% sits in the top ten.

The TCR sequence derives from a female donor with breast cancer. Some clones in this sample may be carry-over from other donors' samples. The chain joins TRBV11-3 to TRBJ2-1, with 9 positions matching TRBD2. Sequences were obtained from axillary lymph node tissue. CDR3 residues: CASSLGGSGGFNEQFF. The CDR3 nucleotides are TGTGCCAGCAGCTTAGGGGGCAGCGGGGGGTTTAATGAGCAGTTCTTC. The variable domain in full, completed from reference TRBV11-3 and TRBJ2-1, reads EAGVVQSPRYKIIEKKQPVAFWCNPISGHNTLYWYLQNLGQGPELLIRYENEEAVDDSQLPKDRFSAERLKGVDSTLKIQPAELGDSAVYLCASSLGGSGGFNEQFFGPGTRLTVL.